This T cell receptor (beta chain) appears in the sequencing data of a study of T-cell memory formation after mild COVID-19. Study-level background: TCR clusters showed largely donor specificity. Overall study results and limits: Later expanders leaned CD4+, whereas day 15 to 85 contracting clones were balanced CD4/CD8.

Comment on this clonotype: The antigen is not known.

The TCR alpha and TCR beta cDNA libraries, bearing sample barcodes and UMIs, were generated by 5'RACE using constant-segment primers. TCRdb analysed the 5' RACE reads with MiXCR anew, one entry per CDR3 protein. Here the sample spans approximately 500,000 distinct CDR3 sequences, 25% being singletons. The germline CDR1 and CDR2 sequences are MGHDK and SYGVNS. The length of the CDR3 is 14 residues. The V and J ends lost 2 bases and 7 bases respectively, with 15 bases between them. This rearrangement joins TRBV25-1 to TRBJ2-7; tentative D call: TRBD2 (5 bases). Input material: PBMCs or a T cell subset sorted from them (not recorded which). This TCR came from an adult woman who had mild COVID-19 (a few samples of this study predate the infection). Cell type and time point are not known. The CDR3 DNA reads TGTGCCAGCAGTGAAGTAGCAACCCGGGGTGAGCAGTACTTC. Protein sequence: CASSEVATRGEQYF.